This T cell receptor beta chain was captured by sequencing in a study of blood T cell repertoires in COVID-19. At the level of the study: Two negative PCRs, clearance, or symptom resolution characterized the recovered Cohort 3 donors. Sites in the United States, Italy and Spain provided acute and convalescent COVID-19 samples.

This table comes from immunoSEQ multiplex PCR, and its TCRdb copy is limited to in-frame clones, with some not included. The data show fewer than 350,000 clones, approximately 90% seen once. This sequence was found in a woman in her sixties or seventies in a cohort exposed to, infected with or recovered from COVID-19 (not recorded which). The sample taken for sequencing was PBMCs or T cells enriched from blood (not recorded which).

CDR3 nucleotide sequence: TGTGCGACAGGGGCCTACTACAATGAGCAGTTCTTC. Its protein is CATGAYYNEQFF. This chain uses TRBV27 with TRBJ2-1, with 8 bases lining up with TRBD1. Per the germline V gene, CDR1 is MNHEY and CDR2 is SMNVEV (reference sequence). CDR3 size: 12 residues.